Reported below is one TCR beta chain. Antigen unknown. Germline lookup yields CDR1 MDHEN and CDR2 SYDVKM. The CDR3 sequence is 14 residues long. V was shortened by 5 bases and J by 4 bases, with 12 bases between the two germline ends. Isolation of CD8+ and CD4+ T cells was performed negatively, whereas enrichment of TEMRA cells was done by FACS. Reverse transcription used roughly 0.45 to 1 ug RNA and random hexamers. TCRdb re-called the immunoSEQ multiplex PCR reads with MiXCR, one entry per CDR3 protein. The sample yields some 190,000 distinct CDR3 sequences, approximately 94% seen once. This sample was included in a study of CD8 T cells in Susac syndrome. Study-wide results and limits: Regarding the TCR sequencing and HLA analysis, the study admitted that a relatively small number of individuals were involved.

The V call is TRBV28, the J call TRBJ1-5; D uncertain. Sequenced: CD4+ T cells from PBMCs. This TCR was sampled from a human donor in good health. Here the CDR3 DNA reads TGTGCCAGCAGTCTTCGGCATTCTAATCAGCCCCAGCATTTT. Translated: CASSLRHSNQPQHF.